This is a list of T cell receptor beta chains from one sample in a study of cytomegalovirus exposure and HLA in healthy donors. TCRdb keeps only in-frame clones here, not all; method: immunoSEQ multiplex PCR. The table includes 55,000 to 70,000 clones, roughly 90% detected once. The sequencing sample was made of PBMCs. The receptors derive from a woman aged 30 to 39 in good health and CMV-seronegative. Each CDR3 is given with its conserved first and last residue. A D gene is named only where the DNA matches it firmly. Some rows have no size entry. The others give once, few or many, or a class for an expanded clone.

TRBV2	NA	NA	TRBJ1-1	TGTGCCAGCTCCCCTTCCCGAGACCCAGGTCCTAACACTGAAGCTTTCTTT	CASSPSRDPGPNTEAFF
TRBV23-1	NA	once	TRBJ1-2	TGCGCCAGCAGTCAATCGCCGACCGGGGATAACTATGGCTACACCTTC	CASSQSPTGDNYGYTF
TRBV11-3	TRBD2	NA	TRBJ2-7	TGTGCCAGCAGCTTAGGCGGTAGCGGGGCACTTTACGAGCAGTACTTC	CASSLGGSGALYEQYF
TRBV27	NA	NA	TRBJ2-1	TGTGCCAGCAGTTTACGTGGGAGGCACTCCTACAATGAGCAGTTCTTC	CASSLRGRHSYNEQFF
TRBV11-2	TRBD2	NA	TRBJ2-1	TGTGCCAGCAGCTTAGGAGGCGGGAGCAATGAGCAGTTCTTC	CASSLGGGSNEQFF
TRBV27	NA	NA	TRBJ2-3	TGTGCCAGCAGTTTTTCGGCGGGCGTGTACACGAATACGCAGTATTTT	CASSFSAGVYTNTQYF
TRBV5-4	NA	NA	TRBJ2-3	TGTGCCAGCAGCTTCCCAGGAGGAATAGATACGCAGTATTTT	CASSFPGGIDTQYF
TRBV11-3	TRBD2	NA	TRBJ2-1	TGTGCCAGCAGCTTAGATGAGGCTAGCGGGAGGACCTACAATGAGCAGTTCTTC	CASSLDEASGRTYNEQFF
TRBV19	TRBD1	once	TRBJ1-1	TGTGCCAGTAGTATAGCTTCGAGACAGGGCACTGAAGCTTTCTTT	CASSIASRQGTEAFF
TRBV14	NA	NA	TRBJ2-2	TGTGCCAGCAGCGGTCTAGTCACCGGGGAGCTGTTTTTT	CASSGLVTGELFF
TRBV19	NA	NA	TRBJ1-1	TGTGCCAGCTTTGGACGGGGGGACACTGAAGCTTTCTTT	CASFGRGDTEAFF
TRBV4-1	TRBD2	NA	TRBJ2-1	TGCGCCAGCAGCCAAGATAGGGCTAGCGGGAGGTTATTCGATGAGCAGTTCTTC	CASSQDRASGRLFDEQFF
TRBV7-2	NA	NA	TRBJ2-1	TGTGCCAGCAGCTTATGGGCGGGAAGCTCCTACAATGAGCAGTTCTTC	CASSLWAGSSYNEQFF
TRBV30	TRBD2	NA	TRBJ2-7	TGTGCCTGGAGTGTGGGACTAGCGGGTGTAGGAGTCTACGAGCAGTACTTC	CAWSVGLAGVGVYEQYF
TRBV6-6	TRBD2	NA	TRBJ2-2	TGTGCCAGCAGTTACTCACGGACTAGCGGCACCGGGGAGCTGTTTTTT	CASSYSRTSGTGELFF
TRBV15	NA	NA	TRBJ2-5	TGTGCCACCAGCAGAGATCTGGGGAGGCAAGAGACCCAGTACTTC	CATSRDLGRQETQYF
TRBV19	TRBD1	NA	TRBJ1-2	TGTGCCAGTAGCCGGACAGGGGCGGTAGGAGGCTACACCTTC	CASSRTGAVGGYTF
TRBV28	TRBD2	once	TRBJ2-7	TGTGCCAGCAGGTCTAGCGGGGTCTACGAGCAGTACTTC	CASRSSGVYEQYF